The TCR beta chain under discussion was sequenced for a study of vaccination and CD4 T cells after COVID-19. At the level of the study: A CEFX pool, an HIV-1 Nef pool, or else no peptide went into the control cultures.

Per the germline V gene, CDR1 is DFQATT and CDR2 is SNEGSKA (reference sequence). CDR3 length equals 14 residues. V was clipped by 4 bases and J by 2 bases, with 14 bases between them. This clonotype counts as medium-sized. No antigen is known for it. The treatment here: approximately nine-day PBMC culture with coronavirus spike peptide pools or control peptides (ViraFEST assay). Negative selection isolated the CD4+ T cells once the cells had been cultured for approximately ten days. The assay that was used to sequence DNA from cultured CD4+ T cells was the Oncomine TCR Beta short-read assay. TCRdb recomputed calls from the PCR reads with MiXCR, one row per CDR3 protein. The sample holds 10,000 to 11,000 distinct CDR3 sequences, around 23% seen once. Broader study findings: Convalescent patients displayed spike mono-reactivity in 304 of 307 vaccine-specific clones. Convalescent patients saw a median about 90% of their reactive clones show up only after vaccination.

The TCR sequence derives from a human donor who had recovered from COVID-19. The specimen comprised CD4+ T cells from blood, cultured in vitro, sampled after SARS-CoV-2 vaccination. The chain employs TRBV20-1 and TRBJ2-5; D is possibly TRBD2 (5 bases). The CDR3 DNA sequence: TGCAGTGCTACCGAGGGAGTTACTCAAGAGACCCAGTACTTC. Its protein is CSATEGVTQETQYF.